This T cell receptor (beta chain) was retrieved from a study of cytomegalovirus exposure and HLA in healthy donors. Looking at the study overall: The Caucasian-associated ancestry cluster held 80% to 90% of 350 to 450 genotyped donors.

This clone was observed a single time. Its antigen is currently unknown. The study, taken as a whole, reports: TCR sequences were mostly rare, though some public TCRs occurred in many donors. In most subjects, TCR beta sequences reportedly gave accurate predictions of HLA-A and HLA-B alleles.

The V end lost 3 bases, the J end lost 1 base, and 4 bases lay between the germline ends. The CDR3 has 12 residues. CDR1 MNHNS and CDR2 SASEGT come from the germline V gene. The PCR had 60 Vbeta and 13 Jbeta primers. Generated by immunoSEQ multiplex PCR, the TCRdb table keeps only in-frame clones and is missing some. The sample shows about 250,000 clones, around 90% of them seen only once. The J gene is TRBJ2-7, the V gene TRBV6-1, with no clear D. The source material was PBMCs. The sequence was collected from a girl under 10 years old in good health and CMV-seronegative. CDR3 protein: CASSESSYEQYF. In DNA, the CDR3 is TGTGCCAGCAGTGAGAGTTCCTACGAGCAGTACTTC.